The next 7 T cell receptor beta chains were all read from a single sample in a study of Tregs in tolerant kidney transplant recipients. Here immunoSEQ multiplex PCR was the method, and the copy in TCRdb shows in-frame clones only, minus some. The sample shows about 68,000 clones, less than 90% of them seen only once. The sample comprised CD4+ T cells from blood. The receptors stem from a human donor in good health.

The V and J genes are TRBV19 and TRBJ1-2; D not certain. The CDR3 has 14 residues. V was pared by 5 bases and J by 3 bases, with 13 bases between. Germline V gene sequence: CDR1 LNHDA, CDR2 SQIVND (reference sequence). In nucleotides, the CDR3 is TGTGCCAGTAGTCCCCAGGCTCGGGACTATGGCTACACCTTC. Translated, it gives CASSPQARDYGYTF.

The chain has TRBV6-1 and TRBJ2-2, with no clear D. Germline assignment: CDR1 MNHNS and CDR2 SASEGT. This CDR3 region has 14 residues. V shed 11 bases and J shed 0 bases, with 13 bases lying between them. The CDR3 DNA is TGTGCCGCTGGGTCTTCACCGAACACCGGGGAGCTGTTTTTT. Its protein is CAAGSSPNTGELFF.

The rearrangement uses TRBV4-3 and TRBJ2-3, with 7 positions matching TRBD2. CDR3 length: 13 residues. V gave up 0 bases and J gave up 9 bases; unmatched junction bases: 3. CDR1 is LGHNA, CDR2 YSLEER, per germline. The CDR3 DNA reads TGCGCCAGCAGCCAAGAGGGGGGGAGGACGCAGTATTTT. It encodes CASSQEGGRTQYF.

J is TRBJ1-1 and V is TRBV5-4, with D hard to call. The germline V and J ends were trimmed by 0 bases and 8 bases, with 5 bases remaining between them. There are 11 residues in the CDR3. Per the germline V gene, CDR1 is SGHNT and CDR2 is YYREEE (reference sequence). CDR3 in amino acids: CASSLGVEAFF. CDR3 nucleotides: TGTGCCAGCAGCTTGGGGGTGGAAGCTTTCTTT.

This chain uses TRBV6-5 with TRBJ1-5, with 7 bases fitting TRBD1. J gave up 7 bases and V 4 bases, and 13 bases lay outside the gene matches. Germline V gene sequence: CDR1 MNHEY, CDR2 SVGAGI. The CDR3 runs 16 residues. CDR3 residues: CASSSSRQGRGQPQHF. The CDR3 DNA reads TGTGCCAGCAGTTCCTCCAGACAGGGTCGCGGCCAGCCCCAGCATTTT.

This chain connects TRBV5-5 to TRBJ2-3, with TRBD1 as a possible D gene (6 bases). Germline V lookup: CDR1 SGHKS, CDR2 YYEKEE (reference sequence). V lost 1 base and J 5 bases, leaving 14 bases between the germline ends. This CDR3 region has 15 residues. CDR3 bases: TGTGCCAGCAGCTTGCGGCCAGGGGATGAAGATACGCAGTATTTT. Residues: CASSLRPGDEDTQYF.

The genes are TRBV9 and TRBJ2-7, with D perhaps TRBD1 (5 bases). V lost 4 bases and J 5 bases, leaving 16 bases between the germline ends. The CDR3 spans 14 residues. Germline CDR1 reads SGDLS; CDR2 reads YYNGEE. This CDR3 is CASSLTPQGDEQYF. The CDR3 coding sequence is TGTGCCAGCAGCCTAACACCCCAGGGTGACGAGCAGTACTTC.